This T cell receptor (beta chain) comes out of a study of graft-versus-host responses after intestinal transplantation. About the research overall: In this cohort, recipients had multivisceral, liver-intestinal, or isolated intestinal transplants.

Points on this clone: Its antigen is unknown.

Study-wide points: Early post-transplant HvG declines showed an association with peak circulating GvH clone levels. Ileal or blood samples showed some GvH clones first, and such clones were also found in recipient marrow.

CDR3 length: 14 residues. The germline V and J ends were trimmed by 4 bases and 2 bases, with 10 bases remaining between them. Germline V lookup: CDR1 SGHTS, CDR2 YDEGEE. Sequencing was performed with immunoSEQ multiplex PCR; in TCRdb, only in-frame clones are kept and a portion is missing. Found here are approximately 58,000 clones, approximately 89% of them singletons; the top ten hold more than 2.5%. V usage is TRBV5-8 and J usage is TRBJ1-5; D not certain. Material: PBMCs, obtained around 120 days after intestinal transplantation. This sequence was found in a human patient who received an intestinal transplant, so some T cells may come from the graft donor. Written as DNA, the CDR3 is TGTGCCAGCAGCCATCCCAGTGGCAATCAGCCCCAGCATTTT. This encodes CASSHPSGNQPQHF.